A selection of T cell receptor beta chains follows, all from one sample in a study of shared clonotypes between healthy human individuals. Method: immunoSEQ multiplex PCR; TCRdb's copy keeps in-frame clones and lacks some. The sample carries over a million clones, around 97% recorded once. Source material: naive CD4+ T cells sorted from blood. Source of these receptors: a man younger than 40 in good health. CDR3s include the opening cysteine and the closing phenylalanine or tryptophan. The order of the fields is V gene, clone size, D gene, J gene, CDR3 protein, CDR3 DNA. D genes are given only for firm matches. Size is omitted from some rows. Given values are once, few, many or a class for expanded clones.

>TRBV28|NA|NA|TRBJ1-4
CASSLPQGLNEKLFF
TGTGCCAGCAGCCTCCCCCAGGGGCTTAATGAAAAACTGTTTTTT
>TRBV28|NA|NA|TRBJ1-2
CASSSPLTDTF
TGTGCCAGCAGTTCACCGCTGACGGACACCTTC
>TRBV30|NA|TRBD2|TRBJ2-7
CAWRRETYEQYF
TGTGCCTGGAGGCGGGAGACCTACGAGCAGTACTTC
>TRBV18|NA|NA|TRBJ2-1
CASHAGGGGWNEQFF
TGTGCCAGCCACGCTGGGGGAGGCGGGTGGAATGAGCAGTTCTTC
>TRBV14|NA|NA|TRBJ1-3
CASSPLPGSGNTIYF
TGTGCCAGCAGCCCGCTCCCCGGCTCTGGAAACACCATATATTTT
>TRBV25-1|NA|NA|TRBJ2-3
CASSEYGRNTDTQYF
TGTGCCAGCAGTGAATATGGGAGAAACACAGATACGCAGTATTTT
>TRBV7-2|NA|NA|TRBJ2-7
CASSPSWGREQYF
TGTGCCAGCAGCCCTTCCTGGGGACGCGAGCAGTACTTC
>TRBV29-1|few|NA|TRBJ2-3
CSVERADTQYF
TGCAGCGTTGAAAGGGCAGATACGCAGTATTTT
>TRBV6-6|NA|NA|TRBJ2-4
CASSQGGPSYF
TGTGCCAGCAGTCAGGGGGGGCCTTCATACTTC
>TRBV28|NA|NA|TRBJ1-4
CASGAFNEKLFF
TGTGCCAGCGGGGCCTTTAATGAAAAACTGTTTTTT
>TRBV7-6|NA|TRBD2|TRBJ2-3
CASSLGASGIGTDTQYF
TGTGCCAGCAGCTTAGGGGCTAGCGGGATTGGCACAGATACGCAGTATTTT
>TRBV6-1|NA|NA|TRBJ2-5
CASTLGYQETQYF
TGTGCCAGCACCTTAGGGTACCAAGAGACCCAGTACTTC
>TRBV5-8|NA|NA|TRBJ2-3
CASSPSGSSTDTQYF
TGTGCCAGCAGCCCCAGCGGGTCTAGCACAGATACGCAGTATTTT
>TRBV10-3|NA|NA|TRBJ1-1
CAIRGDMNTEAFF
TGTGCCATTCGGGGAGATATGAACACTGAAGCTTTCTTT
>TRBV9|NA|NA|TRBJ1-5
CASSVDWGNQPQHF
TGTGCCAGCAGCGTAGATTGGGGCAATCAGCCCCAGCATTTT
>TRBV11-3|NA|NA|TRBJ2-2
CASSTYGPSGGELFF
TGTGCCAGCAGTACCTATGGCCCTTCGGGCGGGGAGCTGTTTTTT
>TRBV7-9|NA|NA|TRBJ1-5
CASSLALADNSNQPQHF
TGTGCCAGCAGCTTAGCACTGGCAGACAATAGCAATCAGCCCCAGCATTTT
>TRBV7-2|NA|TRBD2|TRBJ2-2
CASSYPAGNTGELFF
TGTGCCAGCAGCTATCCAGCGGGAAACACCGGGGAGCTGTTTTTT
>TRBV5-1|NA|NA|TRBJ2-7
CASRFLEAKYEQYF
TGCGCCAGCAGGTTCCTGGAAGCGAAATACGAGCAGTACTTC
>TRBV5-1|NA|NA|TRBJ2-7
CASSFSIPAYEQYF
TGCGCCAGCAGCTTTTCTATTCCGGCCTACGAGCAGTACTTC
>TRBV28|NA|NA|TRBJ2-1
CASSSHTLYNEQFF
TGTGCCAGCAGTTCCCATACCCTCTACAATGAGCAGTTCTTC
>TRBV7-2|NA|TRBD1|TRBJ2-1
CASSIGTGDYNEQFF
TGTGCCAGCAGCATCGGGACAGGGGACTACAATGAGCAGTTCTTC
>TRBV6-6|once|NA|TRBJ2-7
CASSYSKEQYF
TGTGCCAGCAGTTACTCGAAAGAGCAGTACTTC
>TRBV10-3|NA|TRBD1|TRBJ2-2
CAIRSDRVNTGELFF
TGTGCCATCAGATCCGACAGGGTAAACACCGGGGAGCTGTTTTTT
>TRBV2|NA|TRBD2|TRBJ2-2
CASELQYPGLAGLTGELFF
TGTGCCAGCGAACTGCAATATCCGGGACTAGCGGGACTCACCGGGGAGCTGTTTTTT
>TRBV5-1|few|NA|TRBJ1-5
CASSLEGSQPQHF
TGCGCCAGCAGCTTGGAAGGGAGCCAGCCCCAGCATTTT
>TRBV10-2|NA|TRBD2|TRBJ2-2
CASSESKLAGVTGELFF
TGCGCCAGCAGTGAGTCGAAACTAGCGGGAGTCACCGGGGAGCTGTTTTTT
>TRBV18|NA|TRBD2|TRBJ2-1
CASSLGTSGSFVSEQFF
TGTGCCAGCTCGCTAGGGACTAGCGGGAGTTTCGTCAGTGAGCAGTTCTTC
>TRBV29-1|NA|NA|TRBJ2-5
CSVQQGPETQYF
TGCAGCGTCCAACAGGGACCGGAGACCCAGTACTTC
>TRBV28|NA|NA|TRBJ1-2
CASSPTGEDYGYTF
TGTGCCAGCAGTCCGACAGGAGAGGACTATGGCTACACCTTC
>TRBV9|once|NA|TRBJ1-2
CASTSKSNYGYTF
TGTGCCAGCACCTCCAAGAGCAACTATGGCTACACCTTC
>TRBV27|NA|NA|TRBJ2-5
CASSRWGQVETQYF
TGTGCCAGCAGTAGATGGGGGCAGGTGGAGACCCAGTACTTC
>TRBV7-9|NA|TRBD1|TRBJ2-1
CASRLDLVGQGRSYNEQFF
TGTGCCAGCAGACTGGATCTAGTGGGACAGGGAAGGTCCTACAATGAGCAGTTCTTC
>TRBV10-1|NA|TRBD2|TRBJ2-7
CASSESKGAGEQYF
TGCGCCAGCAGTGAGTCAAAGGGAGCGGGAGAGCAGTACTTC
>TRBV6-1|NA|TRBD1|TRBJ2-7
CASSEAGDSSYEQYF
TGTGCCAGCAGTGAAGCAGGGGACAGCTCCTACGAGCAGTACTTC
>TRBV2|NA|TRBD1|TRBJ1-1
CASSTQGMNTEAFF
TGTGCCAGCAGCACACAGGGGATGAACACTGAAGCTTTCTTT
>TRBV18|once|NA|TRBJ2-7
CASSPPGRVNEQYF
TGTGCCAGCTCACCGCCCGGAAGGGTAAACGAGCAGTACTTC
>TRBV4-2|NA|TRBD1|TRBJ1-4
CASSQGWDSNEKLFF
TGTGCCAGCAGCCAAGGTTGGGACAGTAATGAAAAACTGTTTTTT
>TRBV6-6|NA|TRBD1|TRBJ1-2
CASSYETGGGYTF
TGTGCCAGCAGTTACGAGACAGGGGGAGGCTACACCTTC
>TRBV9|few|TRBD1|TRBJ2-7
CASSVGGRGYEQYF
TGTGCCAGCAGCGTAGGAGGCAGGGGGTACGAGCAGTACTTC
>TRBV29-1|NA|NA|TRBJ1-3
CSVEVGLSGNTIYF
TGCAGCGTTGAAGTAGGACTCTCTGGAAACACCATATATTTT
>TRBV5-4|once|NA|TRBJ2-1
CASTDPGTLAAEQFF
TGTGCCAGCACTGATCCCGGGACCCTCGCGGCTGAGCAGTTCTTC
>TRBV29-1|NA|NA|TRBJ2-1
CSVAGPSSYNEQFF
TGCAGCGTTGCGGGGCCCAGCTCCTACAATGAGCAGTTCTTC
>TRBV5-1|NA|TRBD2|TRBJ2-7
CASSLGLAVSSYEQYF
TGCGCCAGCAGCTTGGGACTAGCGGTATCCTCCTACGAGCAGTACTTC
>TRBV9|NA|NA|TRBJ2-3
CAINAGRSTDTQYF
TGTGCCATCAACGCGGGGCGCAGCACAGATACGCAGTATTTT